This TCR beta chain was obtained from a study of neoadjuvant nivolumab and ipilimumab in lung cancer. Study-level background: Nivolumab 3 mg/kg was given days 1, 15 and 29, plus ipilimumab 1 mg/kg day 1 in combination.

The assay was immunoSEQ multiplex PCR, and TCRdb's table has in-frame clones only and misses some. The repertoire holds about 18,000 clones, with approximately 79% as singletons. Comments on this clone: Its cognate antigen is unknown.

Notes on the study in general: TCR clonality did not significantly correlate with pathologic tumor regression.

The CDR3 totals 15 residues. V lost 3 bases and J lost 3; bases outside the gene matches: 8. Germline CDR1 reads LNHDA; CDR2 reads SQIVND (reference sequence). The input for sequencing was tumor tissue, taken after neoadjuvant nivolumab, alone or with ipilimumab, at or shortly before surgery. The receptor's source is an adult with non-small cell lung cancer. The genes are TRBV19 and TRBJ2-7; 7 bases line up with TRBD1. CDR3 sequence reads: CASSIATGKYYEQYF. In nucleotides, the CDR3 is TGTGCCAGTAGTATCGCGACAGGGAAATACTACGAGCAGTACTTC.